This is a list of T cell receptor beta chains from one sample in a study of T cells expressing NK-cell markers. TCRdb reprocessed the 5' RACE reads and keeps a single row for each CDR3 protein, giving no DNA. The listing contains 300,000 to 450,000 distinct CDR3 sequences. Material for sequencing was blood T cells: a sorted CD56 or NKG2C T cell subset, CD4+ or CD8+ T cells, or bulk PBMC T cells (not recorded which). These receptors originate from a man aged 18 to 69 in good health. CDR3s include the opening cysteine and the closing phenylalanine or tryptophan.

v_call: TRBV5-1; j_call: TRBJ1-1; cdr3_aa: CASSFGRGREAFF
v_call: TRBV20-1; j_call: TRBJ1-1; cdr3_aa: CSARAGNLNEAFF
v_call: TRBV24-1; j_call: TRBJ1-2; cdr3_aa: CATSARSTAYGYTF
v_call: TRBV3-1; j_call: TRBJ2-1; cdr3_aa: CASSQVPGLAVGNEQFF
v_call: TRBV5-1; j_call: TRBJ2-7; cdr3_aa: CASSRTAAKPFNEQYF
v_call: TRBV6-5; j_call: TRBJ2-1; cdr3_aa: CASSYSSALHNEQFF
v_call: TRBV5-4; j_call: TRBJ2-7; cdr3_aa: CASSSGAGAYEQYF
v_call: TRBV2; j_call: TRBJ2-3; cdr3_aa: CASSPDRGSDTQYF
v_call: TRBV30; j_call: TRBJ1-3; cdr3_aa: CAWSRPGSRSGNTIYF
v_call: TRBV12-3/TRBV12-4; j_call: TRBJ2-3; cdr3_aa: CASSPFRGADTQYF
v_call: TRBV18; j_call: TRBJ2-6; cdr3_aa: CASSLFSGANVLTF
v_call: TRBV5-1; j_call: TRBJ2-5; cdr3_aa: CASSPTGQWTRETQYF
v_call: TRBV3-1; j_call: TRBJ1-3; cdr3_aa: CASSRGRDREFRNTIYF
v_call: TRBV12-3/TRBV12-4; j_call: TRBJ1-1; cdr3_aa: CASCPGHINTEAFF
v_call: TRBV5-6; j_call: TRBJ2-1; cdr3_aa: CASSPTSGGAPFYNEQFF
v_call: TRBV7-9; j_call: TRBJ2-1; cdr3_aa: CASSPNPGQGQNEQFF
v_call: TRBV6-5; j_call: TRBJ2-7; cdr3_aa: CASSYSSADPYEQYF